A selection of T cell receptor beta chains follows, all from one sample in a study of blood T cell repertoires in COVID-19. Clones were read by immunoSEQ multiplex PCR, and TCRdb kept only the in-frame ones, dropping some. The table lists roughly 340,000 clones, around 91% of them singletons, with 3% to 4% in the top ten. The sample comprised peripheral blood. Source of these receptors: a woman aged 18-29 years who had recovered from COVID-19. CDR3s include the opening cysteine and the closing phenylalanine or tryptophan. Each record gives: V gene, clone size, J gene, D gene, CDR3 DNA, CDR3 protein. A D gene is named only where the DNA matches it firmly. Size is omitted from some rows. Given values are once, few, many or a class for expanded clones.

TRBV7-9	.	TRBJ1-1	.	TGTGCCAGCAGCATTGGGCAGGGGAACACTGAAGCTTTCTTT	CASSIGQGNTEAFF
TRBV7-2	.	TRBJ2-3	TRBD2	TGTGCCAGCAGCCCCGGGGTAGCGGGATACACAGATACGCAGTATTTT	CASSPGVAGYTDTQYF
TRBV5-4	.	TRBJ1-3	TRBD1	TGTGCCAGCAGCCCGGACAGGGTACACACCATATATTTT	CASSPDRVHTIYF
TRBV6-6	few	TRBJ1-2	.	TGTGCCAGCAGTACTGGGTGGACAATCTATGGCTACACCTTC	CASSTGWTIYGYTF
TRBV25-1	.	TRBJ1-4	TRBD1	TGTGCCAGCAGGATACAGGGGAAGGAAAAACTGTTTTTT	CASRIQGKEKLFF
TRBV4-1	.	TRBJ1-2	TRBD1	TGCGCCAGCAGCCCCGGGACAGGGGATGATGGCTACACCTTC	CASSPGTGDDGYTF
TRBV4-3	.	TRBJ2-1	TRBD2	TGCGCCAGCAGCCAAGATAGATACCTAGCGGGGACCCCCAATGAGCAGTTCTTC	CASSQDRYLAGTPNEQFF
TRBV12-3/TRBV12-4	.	TRBJ2-1	.	TGTGCCAGCAGTTTTGGGCCCCACCAAGAGCAGTTCTTC	CASSFGPHQEQFF
TRBV20-1	.	TRBJ1-5	.	TGCAGTGCCCCGTCGGGGAGGACCCAGCATTTT	CSAPSGRTQHF
TRBV10-1	once	TRBJ1-4	TRBD1	TGCGCCAGCAGTTACCGGGACAGGGGGCGCGGTAATGAAAAACTGTTTTTT	CASSYRDRGRGNEKLFF
TRBV4-1	.	TRBJ2-5	TRBD2	TGCGCCAGCAGCCACTCTAAGGGGCTAGCGGGATCAGATCAAGAGACCCAGTACTTC	CASSHSKGLAGSDQETQYF
TRBV5-6	.	TRBJ1-1	TRBD1	TGTGCCAGCAGACGAGGGACAGCCATGAACACTGAAGCTTTCTTT	CASRRGTAMNTEAFF
TRBV11-3	.	TRBJ2-1	TRBD2	TGTGCCAGCAGCTCCGGGACTAGAACTGGGAATGAGCAGTTCTTC	CASSSGTRTGNEQFF
TRBV29-1	.	TRBJ2-1	.	TGCAGCGTTGAGGGTTTTCTCACTGCGGGTACGTACGACAATGAGCAGTTCTTC	CSVEGFLTAGTYDNEQFF
TRBV11-3	.	TRBJ1-3	.	TGTGCCAGCAGTGGAGGCGAACATGGAAACACCATATATTTT	CASSGGEHGNTIYF
TRBV30	.	TRBJ2-5	.	TGTGCCTGGAGTATCCGACAGCAAGAGACCCAGTACTTC	CAWSIRQQETQYF
TRBV2	.	TRBJ1-1	.	TGTGCCAGCAGCATGCGGGCCGACACTGAAGCTTTCTTT	CASSMRADTEAFF
TRBV7-9	.	TRBJ1-1	.	TGTGCCAGCAGCATCAAGGAGACAGGTAGAAGCGGCCCGAGGGAAGCTTTCTTT	CASSIKETGRSGPREAFF
TRBV27	.	TRBJ1-6	TRBD1	TGTGCCAGCAGTCCCTACAGGGGCGCAAATTCACCCCTCCACTTT	CASSPYRGANSPLHF
TRBV21-1	.	TRBJ2-2	.	TGTGCCAGCAGCATTCCGACAGACAGGTACGGGGAGCTGTTTTTT	CASSIPTDRYGELFF
TRBV6-5	.	TRBJ1-3	.	TGTGCCAGCAGTTCCCTTAGCAGGGCTGGAAACACCATATATTTT	CASSSLSRAGNTIYF
TRBV7-7	.	TRBJ2-1	TRBD1	TGTGCCAGCAGCACCCCCGGACAGGGAAGGAATGAGCAGTTCTTC	CASSTPGQGRNEQFF
TRBV19	.	TRBJ1-3	.	TGTGCCAGTAGTCACTCTGGAAACACCATATATTTT	CASSHSGNTIYF
TRBV5-4	.	TRBJ1-6	TRBD1	TGTGCCAGCAGCTTGGGACGGGGACAGTATAATTCACCCCTCCACTTT	CASSLGRGQYNSPLHF
TRBV9	once	TRBJ2-1	TRBD2	TGTGCCAGCAGCCAAGACCTTAGCGGGAGCTCCTACAATGAGCAGTTCTTC	CASSQDLSGSSYNEQFF
TRBV6-5	once	TRBJ1-2	.	TGTGCTGTCGGACAGTTACCTTATGGCTACACCTTC	CAVGQLPYGYTF
TRBV1	.	TRBJ2-1	.	TGCACCAGCAGCCAAGATCTCGCAGGTGAGCAGTTCTTC	CTSSQDLAGEQFF
TRBV24-1	.	TRBJ2-2	.	TGTGCCACCTGGGACTTTACCACCGGGGAGCTGTTTTTT	CATWDFTTGELFF
TRBV7-2	.	TRBJ2-3	.	TGTGCCAGCAGCTTAGCCGGGCTAGCTAGCACAGATACGCAGTATTTT	CASSLAGLASTDTQYF
TRBV2	.	TRBJ1-1	TRBD1	TGTGCCAGGAGACAGGGAGAAGCGGCCACTGAAGCTTTCTTT	CARRQGEAATEAFF
TRBV18	.	TRBJ2-2	.	TGTGCCAGCTCACAGGACAGACCGAACACCGGGGAGCTGTTTTTT	CASSQDRPNTGELFF
TRBV11-3	.	TRBJ2-4	.	TGTGCCAGCAGCCCCCCCCAGTCCGCCAAAAACATTCAGTACTTC	CASSPPQSAKNIQYF
TRBV10-3	once	TRBJ2-3	TRBD2	TGTGCCATCAGTGAGTCGAATCCAGCGGGAGGGCCATTGGATACGCAGTATTTT	CAISESNPAGGPLDTQYF
TRBV4-1	once	TRBJ1-5	.	TGCGCCAGCAGCCAAGACGGAGGGTTGGGGAATCAGCCCCAGCATTTT	CASSQDGGLGNQPQHF
TRBV24-1	once	TRBJ2-1	TRBD1	TGTGCCACCAGTTCTCCCTCGGGACAGCTCTACAATGAGCAGTTCTTC	CATSSPSGQLYNEQFF
TRBV7-9	.	TRBJ2-3	TRBD2	TGTGCCAGCAGCTTACTAGCGGGACGCACAGATACGCAGTATTTT	CASSLLAGRTDTQYF
TRBV3-1/TRBV3-2	.	TRBJ1-4	.	TGTGCCAGCAGCCAAGGAGCTCTGGGCAATGAAAAACTGTTTTTT	CASSQGALGNEKLFF
TRBV18	.	TRBJ1-2	TRBD1	TGTGCCAGCTCACCGGACAGGGGGAATGGCTACACCTTC	CASSPDRGNGYTF
TRBV5-6	.	TRBJ2-1	.	TGTGCCAGCAGCTTGTTTACAGAGCTGAGCCGCTCCTACAATGAGCAGTTCTTC	CASSLFTELSRSYNEQFF
TRBV27	.	TRBJ1-2	TRBD1	TGTGCCAGCAGTTTACAATCGGGCAAGGGACAGGGATTTGTTGGTGGCGGCTACACCTTC	CASSLQSGKGQGFVGGGYTF
TRBV18	.	TRBJ1-3	.	TGTGCCAGCTCACCTACCGCGGGGTCATTCAGCTCTGGAAACACCATATATTTT	CASSPTAGSFSSGNTIYF
TRBV29-1	.	TRBJ2-4	.	TGCAGCGTCCAAACAACAGGAGTAGTGAACATTCAGTACTTC	CSVQTTGVVNIQYF
TRBV3-1/TRBV3-2	.	TRBJ1-4	.	TGTGCCAGCAGCGGATACCGGAGGTCTCGAGAACTGTTTTTT	CASSGYRRSRELFF
TRBV6-6	once	TRBJ1-5	TRBD1	TGTGCCAGCAGTGGACAGGGGAGGGCTCAGCCCCAGCATTTT	CASSGQGRAQPQHF
TRBV21-1	.	TRBJ2-5	.	TGTGCCAGCAGCCTTCCCCGCGGGGAGACCCAGTACTTC	CASSLPRGETQYF
TRBV7-9	.	TRBJ1-2	.	TGTGCCAGCAGCTCCCAGTCCTATGGCTACACCTTC	CASSSQSYGYTF
TRBV7-2	.	TRBJ2-2	TRBD2	TGTGCCAGCAGCTTAGATGGCGGGAGTGGTACCGGGGAGCTGTTTTTT	CASSLDGGSGTGELFF
TRBV6-2/TRBV6-3	.	TRBJ2-1	.	TGTGCCAGCAGCCTTCCCACGGTAACCCCGGGGGATGAGCAGTTCTTC	CASSLPTVTPGDEQFF
TRBV19	.	TRBJ1-3	.	TGTGCCAGTAGTATCCTCCAGTTTGGAAACACCATATATTTT	CASSILQFGNTIYF
TRBV4-3	.	TRBJ2-3	.	TGCGCCAGCAGCCAAGGCGGTGGAGGGGTAGGGACAGATACGCAGTATTTT	CASSQGGGGVGTDTQYF
TRBV6-5	once	TRBJ1-1	TRBD1	TGTGCCAGCAGCAGGACAGGCACTGAAGCTTTCTTT	CASSRTGTEAFF
TRBV30	.	TRBJ1-5	TRBD1	TGTGCCTGGAGTGCACAGGGGACGTTTCCTAGCAATCAGCCCCAGCATTTT	CAWSAQGTFPSNQPQHF
TRBV6-2/TRBV6-3	.	TRBJ2-1	TRBD1	TGTGCCAGCAGTTACTCGGTTGACAGGGACAATGAGCAGTTCTTC	CASSYSVDRDNEQFF
TRBV18	few	TRBJ1-2	.	TGTGCCAGCTCACCGGAACAGACCTATGGCTACACCTTC	CASSPEQTYGYTF